A selection of T cell receptor beta chains follows, all from one sample in a study of blood T cell repertoires in COVID-19. The repertoire was sequenced with immunoSEQ multiplex PCR; TCRdb's copy has only in-frame clones and lacks some. The data show 50,000 to 75,000 clones, approximately 89% seen once. Sequencing used peripheral blood. These receptors all stem from a man aged 60 to 75 with acute or convalescent COVID-19. Both conserved end residues are part of each CDR3. A D gene is named only where the DNA matches it firmly. Clone size is stated in some rows and not others, as once, few, many or a class when expanded.

clone size: NA
D gene: NA
V gene: TRBV18
J gene: TRBJ1-2
CDR3 protein: CASSPAKGFGYTF
CDR3 DNA: TGTGCCAGCTCACCCGCGAAGGGGTTTGGCTACACCTTC

clone size: NA
D gene: TRBD1
V gene: TRBV23-1
J gene: TRBJ2-1
CDR3 protein: CASSQTPRGTGGGEQFF
CDR3 DNA: TGCGCCAGCAGTCAAACCCCCCGAGGGACAGGGGGCGGTGAGCAGTTCTTC

clone size: NA
D gene: TRBD2
V gene: TRBV13
J gene: TRBJ2-5
CDR3 protein: CASSLGRGGAETQYF
CDR3 DNA: TGTGCCAGCAGCTTAGGCCGGGGGGGGGCTGAGACCCAGTACTTC

clone size: NA
D gene: NA
V gene: TRBV3-1/TRBV3-2
J gene: TRBJ1-2
CDR3 protein: CASSQGRGRDGYTF
CDR3 DNA: TGTGCCAGCAGCCAAGGCAGGGGAAGAGATGGCTACACCTTC

clone size: NA
D gene: NA
V gene: TRBV29-1
J gene: TRBJ2-3
CDR3 protein: CSVGLQADTQYF
CDR3 DNA: TGCAGCGTCGGCCTTCAGGCAGATACGCAGTATTTT

clone size: NA
D gene: TRBD1
V gene: TRBV6-5
J gene: TRBJ1-1
CDR3 protein: CASSSNRDSNKAFF
CDR3 DNA: TGTGCCAGCAGTTCGAACCGGGACAGCAATAAAGCTTTCTTT

clone size: once
D gene: NA
V gene: TRBV21-1
J gene: TRBJ1-1
CDR3 protein: CASSKVGGGTEAFF
CDR3 DNA: NA

clone size: NA
D gene: TRBD2
V gene: TRBV30
J gene: TRBJ2-3
CDR3 protein: CAWSGLAGGSDTQYF
CDR3 DNA: TGTGCCTGGAGTGGGCTAGCGGGGGGTTCAGATACGCAGTATTTT

clone size: few
D gene: TRBD1
V gene: TRBV19
J gene: TRBJ1-1
CDR3 protein: CASSIWAGGSRNTEAFF
CDR3 DNA: TGTGCCAGTAGTATATGGGCAGGGGGGTCGAGGAACACTGAAGCTTTCTTT

clone size: few
D gene: NA
V gene: TRBV5-1
J gene: TRBJ2-2
CDR3 protein: CASSLGDRLSGELFF
CDR3 DNA: TGCGCCAGCAGCTTGGGAGACAGGTTGTCCGGGGAGCTGTTTTTT

clone size: NA
D gene: TRBD1
V gene: TRBV30
J gene: TRBJ1-6
CDR3 protein: CAWSLGPGQGHNSPLHF
CDR3 DNA: TGTGCCTGGAGCTTGGGCCCGGGACAGGGGCACAATTCACCCCTCCACTTT

clone size: NA
D gene: TRBD2
V gene: TRBV2
J gene: TRBJ2-1
CDR3 protein: CASRGGLAGYNEQFF
CDR3 DNA: TGTGCCAGCAGGGGGGGACTAGCGGGATACAATGAGCAGTTCTTC

clone size: NA
D gene: NA
V gene: TRBV6-6
J gene: TRBJ2-5
CDR3 protein: CASSSSGEETQYF
CDR3 DNA: TGTGCCAGCAGTTCCAGCGGCGAAGAGACCCAGTACTTC

clone size: NA
D gene: TRBD1
V gene: TRBV6-5
J gene: TRBJ1-1
CDR3 protein: CASSQGQGSEAFF
CDR3 DNA: TGTGCCAGCAGCCAAGGACAGGGCTCTGAAGCTTTCTTT

clone size: NA
D gene: NA
V gene: TRBV7-9
J gene: TRBJ1-2
CDR3 protein: CASSRVGTAPYGYTF
CDR3 DNA: TGTGCCAGCAGCCGTGTGGGCACAGCCCCCTATGGCTACACCTTC

clone size: NA
D gene: NA
V gene: TRBV6-5
J gene: TRBJ2-3
CDR3 protein: CASTRANTDTQYF
CDR3 DNA: TGTGCCAGCACCAGGGCCAACACAGATACGCAGTATTTT

clone size: once
D gene: NA
V gene: TRBV6-5
J gene: TRBJ2-4
CDR3 protein: CASSSRNIQYF
CDR3 DNA: TGTGCCAGCAGTTCCAGAAACATTCAGTACTTC

clone size: NA
D gene: TRBD2
V gene: TRBV6-6
J gene: TRBJ2-1
CDR3 protein: CASSYSTSGVGEQFF
CDR3 DNA: TGTGCCAGCAGTTACTCGACTAGCGGGGTCGGTGAGCAGTTCTTC

clone size: NA
D gene: NA
V gene: TRBV19
J gene: TRBJ1-5
CDR3 protein: CASSGAGTNNQPQHF
CDR3 DNA: TGTGCCAGTAGTGGGGCCGGGACTAACAATCAGCCCCAGCATTTT

clone size: NA
D gene: TRBD1
V gene: TRBV27
J gene: TRBJ2-2
CDR3 protein: CASRMFLTGDGELFF
CDR3 DNA: TGTGCCAGCAGGATGTTCCTGACAGGGGACGGGGAGCTGTTTTTT

clone size: NA
D gene: TRBD1
V gene: TRBV28
J gene: TRBJ1-1
CDR3 protein: CASSPIGTGKSTEAFF
CDR3 DNA: TGTGCCAGCAGTCCTATCGGGACAGGGAAATCCACTGAAGCTTTCTTT

clone size: NA
D gene: NA
V gene: TRBV14
J gene: TRBJ1-1
CDR3 protein: CASSLQRNTEAFF
CDR3 DNA: TGTGCCAGCAGCCTACAGAGGAACACTGAAGCTTTCTTT

clone size: NA
D gene: NA
V gene: TRBV24-1
J gene: TRBJ1-4
CDR3 protein: CATSGGGSEKLFF
CDR3 DNA: TGTGCCACCAGTGGGGGAGGATCCGAAAAACTGTTTTTT

clone size: once
D gene: NA
V gene: TRBV5-1
J gene: TRBJ1-1
CDR3 protein: CASSLRVNTEAFF
CDR3 DNA: TGCGCCAGCAGCTTAAGAGTAAACACTGAAGCTTTCTTT

clone size: once
D gene: NA
V gene: TRBV6-6
J gene: TRBJ1-4
CDR3 protein: CASSLQGFGEKLFF
CDR3 DNA: TGTGCCAGCAGTCTACAGGGTTTCGGTGAAAAACTGTTTTTT

clone size: once
D gene: TRBD1
V gene: TRBV3-1/TRBV3-2
J gene: TRBJ1-2
CDR3 protein: CASSQGGQGYGYTF
CDR3 DNA: TGTGCCAGCAGCCAAGGGGGACAGGGGTATGGCTACACCTTC

clone size: NA
D gene: NA
V gene: TRBV5-1
J gene: TRBJ2-3
CDR3 protein: CASTTLITDTQYF
CDR3 DNA: TGCGCCAGCACCACCCTAATTACAGATACGCAGTATTTT

clone size: few
D gene: TRBD1
V gene: TRBV7-8
J gene: TRBJ1-2
CDR3 protein: CASSLGTGGHYGYTF
CDR3 DNA: TGTGCCAGCAGCTTAGGGACAGGAGGGCACTATGGCTACACCTTC

clone size: NA
D gene: NA
V gene: TRBV29-1
J gene: TRBJ1-2
CDR3 protein: CSVQGRPNYGYTF
CDR3 DNA: TGCAGCGTTCAGGGCAGACCTAACTATGGCTACACCTTC

clone size: once
D gene: TRBD1
V gene: TRBV19
J gene: TRBJ1-1
CDR3 protein: CASTDRVTEAFF
CDR3 DNA: TGTGCCAGTACCGACAGGGTTACTGAAGCTTTCTTT

clone size: NA
D gene: TRBD2
V gene: TRBV9
J gene: TRBJ2-3
CDR3 protein: CASSVARGLAGGHVTDTQYF
CDR3 DNA: TGTGCCAGCAGCGTAGCTCGAGGACTAGCGGGGGGGCACGTCACAGATACGCAGTATTTT

clone size: once
D gene: NA
V gene: TRBV27
J gene: TRBJ1-3
CDR3 protein: CASSLTSKTEGNTIYF
CDR3 DNA: TGTGCCAGCAGTTTAACCTCGAAGACGGAGGGAAACACCATATATTTT

clone size: NA
D gene: NA
V gene: TRBV5-1
J gene: TRBJ2-7
CDR3 protein: CASSLAGMQYF
CDR3 DNA: TGCGCCAGCAGCTTGGCGGGAATGCAGTACTTC

clone size: NA
D gene: TRBD2
V gene: TRBV9
J gene: TRBJ2-7
CDR3 protein: CASSPGGEQYF
CDR3 DNA: TGTGCCAGCAGCCCCGGGGGGGAGCAGTACTTC

clone size: NA
D gene: NA
V gene: TRBV6-2/TRBV6-3
J gene: TRBJ1-5
CDR3 protein: CASSRAGGNQPQHF
CDR3 DNA: TGTGCCAGCAGTCGGGCCGGGGGCAATCAGCCCCAGCATTTT

clone size: once
D gene: TRBD2
V gene: TRBV6-5
J gene: TRBJ2-3
CDR3 protein: CASSYSNSGGSDTQYF
CDR3 DNA: TGTGCCAGCAGTTACTCGAACAGCGGGGGGTCAGATACGCAGTATTTT

clone size: NA
D gene: TRBD1
V gene: TRBV4-1
J gene: TRBJ2-7
CDR3 protein: CASSQGGSAGGSSYEQYF
CDR3 DNA: TGCGCCAGCAGCCAAGGGGGATCGGCAGGGGGCAGCTCCTACGAGCAGTACTTC

clone size: NA
D gene: NA
V gene: TRBV9
J gene: TRBJ1-2
CDR3 protein: CASSVVEYEGYTF
CDR3 DNA: TGTGCCAGCAGCGTAGTTGAGTATGAAGGCTACACCTTC

clone size: few
D gene: NA
V gene: TRBV7-2
J gene: TRBJ1-1
CDR3 protein: CASTQEWNTEAFF
CDR3 DNA: TGTGCCAGCACCCAAGAGTGGAACACTGAAGCTTTCTTT

clone size: NA
D gene: TRBD2
V gene: TRBV11-2
J gene: TRBJ2-7
CDR3 protein: CASSWSGGNYEQYF
CDR3 DNA: TGTGCCAGCAGCTGGAGCGGGGGGAACTACGAGCAGTACTTC

clone size: NA
D gene: NA
V gene: TRBV5-1
J gene: TRBJ1-6
CDR3 protein: CASSPDGGSYNSPLHF
CDR3 DNA: TGCGCCAGCAGCCCGGACGGGGGCTCCTATAATTCACCCCTCCACTTT

clone size: NA
D gene: NA
V gene: TRBV6-5
J gene: TRBJ1-5
CDR3 protein: CASSLTVAPQHF
CDR3 DNA: TGTGCCAGCAGTCTAACGGTAGCCCCCCAGCATTTT

clone size: NA
D gene: NA
V gene: TRBV10-3
J gene: TRBJ1-2
CDR3 protein: CAILDTYNYGYTF
CDR3 DNA: TGTGCCATCCTGGACACTTATAACTATGGCTACACCTTC

clone size: few
D gene: NA
V gene: TRBV5-1
J gene: TRBJ1-4
CDR3 protein: CASSFQGQGATNEKLFF
CDR3 DNA: TGCGCCAGCAGCTTCCAGGGGCAGGGCGCAACTAATGAAAAACTGTTTTTT

clone size: NA
D gene: NA
V gene: TRBV2
J gene: TRBJ1-1
CDR3 protein: CASSELVGGTEAFF
CDR3 DNA: TGTGCCAGCAGTGAATTGGTAGGGGGCACTGAAGCTTTCTTT

clone size: NA
D gene: TRBD2
V gene: TRBV11-2
J gene: TRBJ2-1
CDR3 protein: CASSTIAGGLYNEQFF
CDR3 DNA: TGTGCCAGCAGCACAATAGCGGGGGGGCTTTATAATGAGCAGTTCTTC

clone size: once
D gene: NA
V gene: TRBV18
J gene: TRBJ2-1
CDR3 protein: CASSPGLSSYNEQFF
CDR3 DNA: TGTGCCAGCTCACCGGGACTTAGCTCCTACAATGAGCAGTTCTTC

clone size: NA
D gene: NA
V gene: TRBV21-1
J gene: TRBJ2-1
CDR3 protein: CASSITTESSYNEQFF
CDR3 DNA: TGTGCCAGCAGCATCACCACAGAGAGCTCCTACAATGAGCAGTTCTTC

clone size: NA
D gene: NA
V gene: TRBV5-1
J gene: TRBJ2-7
CDR3 protein: CASSLGGVTAYEQYF
CDR3 DNA: TGCGCCAGCAGCTTGGGCGGGGTAACTGCCTACGAGCAGTACTTC

clone size: NA
D gene: NA
V gene: TRBV6-5
J gene: TRBJ2-7
CDR3 protein: CASSYGQTYEQYF
CDR3 DNA: TGTGCCAGCAGTTACGGGCAGACCTACGAGCAGTACTTC

clone size: NA
D gene: NA
V gene: TRBV6-1
J gene: TRBJ1-5
CDR3 protein: CASSEGQLRQPQHF
CDR3 DNA: TGTGCCAGCAGTGAAGGGCAGCTCAGGCAGCCCCAGCATTTT